These 6 T cell receptor beta chains originate from one sample sequenced in a study of shared clonotypes between healthy human individuals. Sequencing was performed with immunoSEQ multiplex PCR; in TCRdb, only in-frame clones are kept and a portion is missing. The sample lists over a million clones; about 96% were seen once. Sequencing was done on a sample of naive CD4+ T cells sorted from blood. Subset defined: CD45RA+ positively selected. Source of these receptors: a man younger than 40 in good health.

The CDR3 sequence is CAISESIPSRGAGATQYF. Here the CDR3 DNA reads TGTGCCATCAGTGAGTCGATTCCTAGCAGGGGGGCGGGAGCTACGCAGTATTTT. The gene calls are TRBV10-3 and TRBJ2-3, with D perhaps TRBD1 or TRBD2 (7 bases each). Germline V CDR1 and CDR2: ENHRY, SYGVKD. The CDR3 covers 18 residues. V lost 0 bases to trimming and J lost 8 bases, with 24 bases between them.

The V call is TRBV18, the J call TRBJ2-1; TRBD2 agrees at 12 bases. Trimming removed 0 bases from V and 9 bases from J; junction bases left unmatched: 6. In germline, CDR1 is KGHSH, CDR2 LQKENI. This CDR3 contains 16 residues. The CDR3 sequence is CASSPPQGLAGSEQFF. For the CDR3, the DNA is TGTGCCAGCTCACCACCCCAGGGACTAGCGGGCTCTGAGCAGTTCTTC. The variable domain in full, completed from reference TRBV18 and TRBJ2-1, reads NAGVMQNPRHLVRRRGQEARLRCSPMKGHSHVYWYRQLPEEGLKFMVYLQKENIIDESGMPKERFSAEFPKEGPSILRIQQVVRGDSAAYFCASSPPQGLAGSEQFFGPGTRLTVL.

This clone was seen a few times. The chain has TRBV19 and TRBJ1-2, with TRBD1 matching over 10 bases. In germline, CDR1 is LNHDA, CDR2 SQIVND (reference sequence). V lost 1 base, J lost 3 bases, and 2 bases stayed unmatched. The CDR3 extends over 15 amino acids. The CDR3 sequence: CASSIAGQGDYGYTF. The CDR3 nucleotides are TGTGCCAGTAGTATAGCAGGACAGGGGGACTATGGCTACACCTTC.

The chain carries TRBV6-5 and TRBJ2-7; maybe TRBD1 (5 bases). The CDR3 has 14 amino acids. Trimming removed 6 bases from V and 0 bases from J, with 12 bases in between. Per the germline V gene, CDR1 is MNHEY and CDR2 is SVGAGI. The CDR3 sequence is CASRTFQGSYEQYF. The CDR3 region has the DNA TGTGCCAGCAGGACTTTTCAGGGCTCCTACGAGCAGTACTTC.

V is TRBV7-8 and J is TRBJ1-4; 8 nucleotides agree with TRBD1. Unmatched junction bases numbered 3, after V lost 0 bases and J lost 3 bases. Germline V CDR1 and CDR2: SGHVS, FQNEAQ. The CDR3 extends over 16 amino acids. CDR3: CASSLARGLANEKLFF. The CDR3 DNA follows: TGTGCCAGCAGCTTAGCCAGGGGGCTAGCTAATGAAAAACTGTTTTTT.

V and J are TRBV7-2 and TRBJ2-3; 7 nucleotides line up with TRBD1. This CDR3 is 15 amino acids long. Germline-derived CDR1 and CDR2 are SGHTA and FQGNSA. V shed 5 bases and J 1 base; nucleotides not matched to a gene: 6. The CDR3 DNA follows: TGTGCCAGCAGCATACAGGGGTCTCGCACAGATACGCAGTATTTT. Amino acid sequence: CASSIQGSRTDTQYF.